A selection of T cell receptor beta chains follows, all from one sample in a study of beta chain features in type 1 diabetes. TCRdb's copy holds only in-frame clones and misses some; the assay was immunoSEQ multiplex PCR. The repertoire includes 970,000 or so clones, 15% to 20% of them detected once, and around 0.02% sits in the top ten. Source material: naive CD4+ T cells from blood. These receptor sequences come from a woman younger than 35 in good health. Both conserved end residues are part of each CDR3. A D gene is named only where the DNA matches it firmly. Clone size is given for some rows only: seen once, a few or many times, or a class if the clone is expanded.

. | TRBD1 | TRBJ2-7 | TRBV19 | 12 | TGTGCCAGAGGGACAGGGGACAGCGAGCAGTACTTC | CARGTGDSEQYF
. | . | TRBJ2-1 | TRBV7-2 | 12 | TGTGCCAGCAGCTTAGTACAAAATGAGCAGTTCTTC | CASSLVQNEQFF
. | TRBD1 | TRBJ2-2 | TRBV28 | 15 | TGTGCCAGCAGGACGACAGGGATTAACACCGGGGAGCTGTTTTTT | CASRTTGINTGELFF
few | . | TRBJ2-2 | TRBV2 | 16 | TGTGCCAGCAGTGAGCAGCGGCCAGAGAACACCGGGGAGCTGTTTTTT | CASSEQRPENTGELFF
. | . | TRBJ1-5 | TRBV10-3 | 17 | TGTGCCATCAGTGAGACCCGGACGTCAGCCCCCCATCAGCCCCAGCATTTT | CAISETRTSAPHQPQHF
few | . | TRBJ1-1 | TRBV29-1 | 13 | TGCAGCGTGTTACCGACAATGAACACTGAAGCTTTCTTT | CSVLPTMNTEAFF
few | TRBD2 | TRBJ2-1 | TRBV11-2 | 15 | TGTGCCAGCAGCCCGAGACTAGCGGGAGCCCATGAGCAGTTCTTC | CASSPRLAGAHEQFF
. | TRBD1 | TRBJ2-1 | TRBV4-2 | 15 | TGTGCCAGCAGCCAAGAAGGGACAGGACACAATGAGCAGTTCTTC | CASSQEGTGHNEQFF
. | . | TRBJ1-4 | TRBV4-1 | 19 | TGCGCCAGCAGCCACTCCACGACCGCCGGCGGTCCAAGTACTGAAAAACTGTTTTTT | CASSHSTTAGGPSTEKLFF
. | . | TRBJ1-5 | TRBV5-6 | 13 | TGTGCCAGCAGCTTAAACCCCGATCAGCCCCAGCATTTT | CASSLNPDQPQHF
. | TRBD2 | TRBJ2-1 | TRBV19 | 14 | TGTGCCAGTAGTTGGACTAGCGGGAGCTATGAGCAGTTCTTC | CASSWTSGSYEQFF
. | . | TRBJ1-2 | TRBV29-1 | 12 | TGCAGCGTTGGTGGGCAAGTCTATGGCTACACCTTC | CSVGGQVYGYTF
once | . | TRBJ2-2 | TRBV6-5 | 15 | TGTGCCAGCAGTTACAACAGGGACGACACCGGGGAGCTGTTTTTT | CASSYNRDDTGELFF
few | TRBD2 | TRBJ2-7 | TRBV7-2 | 17 | TGTGCCAGCAGCTTTTTCGGGGGAGGGGATCCTTCCTACGAGCAGTACTTC | CASSFFGGGDPSYEQYF
. | TRBD1 | TRBJ2-7 | TRBV11-2 | 15 | TGTGCCAGCAGCTTATATGTGACAGGGTCGGGCGAGCAGTACTTC | CASSLYVTGSGEQYF
. | . | TRBJ2-2 | TRBV6-5 | 13 | TGTGCCAGCAGCGGCGTGAACACCGGGGAGCTGTTTTTT | CASSGVNTGELFF
few | . | TRBJ1-5 | TRBV6-1 | 15 | TGTGCCAGCAGTGATCGGGGAGTCAGCAATCAGCCCCAGCATTTT | CASSDRGVSNQPQHF
few | . | TRBJ1-2 | TRBV6-6 | 8 | TGTGTCAACTCTCGCTACACCTTC | CVNSRYTF
. | . | TRBJ1-5 | TRBV6-1 | 15 | TGTGCCAGCAGTCCCGACAGGTATAGCAATCAGCCCCAGCATTTT | CASSPDRYSNQPQHF
. | . | TRBJ2-3 | TRBV28 | 13 | TGTGCCAGCAAGAAGGGAACCGCAGATACGCAGTATTTT | CASKKGTADTQYF
few | . | TRBJ1-1 | TRBV7-9 | 13 | TGTGCCAGCAGCTTAGTCCCGAACACTGAAGCTTTCTTT | CASSLVPNTEAFF
few | . | TRBJ2-7 | TRBV4-3 | 15 | TGCGCCAGCAGCCGGATGATTGGGAGTGTGTACGAGCAGTACTTC | CASSRMIGSVYEQYF
few | TRBD2 | TRBJ2-2 | TRBV5-4 | 16 | TGTGCCACTAGTCCGGGACTAGCGGTGAACACCGGGGAGCTGTTTTTT | CATSPGLAVNTGELFF
. | . | TRBJ2-3 | TRBV5-1 | 17 | TGCGCCAGCAACGCCGCAAGTTCTACGAGGGGGATCGGTACGCAGTATTTT | CASNAASSTRGIGTQYF
few | TRBD2 | TRBJ2-1 | TRBV11-2 | 16 | TGTGCCAGCAGCTTTCCACTAGCGGGTTTGTACAATGAGCAGTTCTTC | CASSFPLAGLYNEQFF
. | TRBD2 | TRBJ2-7 | TRBV27 | 16 | TGTGCCAGCAGTCCGAACAGCGGGAGGCCGCGGGGCGAGCAGTACTTC | CASSPNSGRPRGEQYF
. | . | TRBJ2-1 | TRBV29-1 | 11 | TGCAGCGTTTCCTTATACAATGAGCAGTTCTTC | CSVSLYNEQFF
. | . | TRBJ2-6 | TRBV4-1 | 20 | TGCGCCAGCAGCCGGCAACGGGGGGCAGGGCGCTCGACGGGGGCCAACGTCCTGACTTTC | CASSRQRGAGRSTGANVLTF
. | TRBD2 | TRBJ2-7 | TRBV11-2 | 18 | TGTGCCAGCAGCTCCCGACTGGGAAAGGCGGGAGAGGTCTACGAGCAGTACTTC | CASSSRLGKAGEVYEQYF
. | . | TRBJ2-5 | TRBV5-8 | 16 | TGTGCCAGCAGCCGAGGACTAATTGGGGGCCAAGAGACCCAGTACTTC | CASSRGLIGGQETQYF
many | . | TRBJ2-1 | TRBV28 | 13 | TGTGCCAGCAGCGGGGACAACTACAATGAGCAGTTCTTC | CASSGDNYNEQFF
. | TRBD1 | TRBJ1-2 | TRBV11-1 | 15 | TGTGCCAGCAGCTTAGGCAGGGGGTCGGACTATGGCTACACCTTC | CASSLGRGSDYGYTF